Sequencing of this T cell receptor (beta chain) was carried out in a study of tumour-infiltrating T cells in Burkitt lymphoma. Study in general: Survival, overall and progression-free, tracked with productive clonality.

V shed 7 bases and J shed 7 bases, with 17 bases lying between them. The CDR3 covers 12 residues. The germline V gene has CDR1 SQVTM and CDR2 ANQGSEA. Produced via immunoSEQ multiplex PCR; TCRdb's table is partial and in-frame only. Here the sample spans 11,000 to 15,000 clones, approximately 30% being singletons. The chain employs TRBV29-1 and TRBJ2-7, with D possibly matching TRBD1 (6 bases). This sequence was found in a human donor with diffuse large B-cell lymphoma. The sample consisted of tumor tissue. The CDR3 nucleotides read TGCAGCGCCCGGGACACCCTGCGGGAGCAGTACTTC. It specifies CSARDTLREQYF.